This entry describes one TCR beta chain. Antigen unknown. With a much larger clone just one base away, this may be a read error. The data were taken from a study of regulatory T cells in long-lasting Graves disease. General study points: Thyroid tissue was not sampled; only peripheral blood was. Persistent patients had more shared public clonotypes (around 3,000) than new patients (around 1,000).

Combining iRepertoire HTBI primers with Arm-PCR of CDR3 regions, the authors built TCR beta libraries. One entry per CDR3 protein, called by TCRdb with MiXCR from the multiplex PCR reads. Altogether 350,000 to 500,000 distinct CDR3 sequences are present, around a fifth being singletons, with the ten largest covering approximately 14%. The time point denotes: persistent/refractory GD, antithyroid drugs over 5 years with positive TRAb. PBMC-derived RNA was used for the TCR library. Trimming removed 3 bases from V and 5 bases from J; junction bases left unmatched: 6. CDR1 and CDR2 (germline): KGHSH, LQKENI. There are 14 residues in the CDR3.

The source material was peripheral blood mononuclear cells (PBMCs), sampled when the disease was refractory, from a patient treated with antithyroid drugs. The chain uses TRBV18 and TRBJ1-1; 7 bases are a match to TRBD1. The TCR comes from a female donor with Graves disease. CDR3 sequence reads: CASSPTGSRTEAFF. In nucleotides, the CDR3 is TGTGCCAGCTCACCGACAGGGTCGCGAACTGAAGCTTTCTTT.